Reported below is one T cell receptor beta chain. The data stem from a study of T cell responses to AZD1222 COVID-19 vaccine. With 4 bases clipped from V and 3 bases from J, the junction kept 8 bases outside the gene matches. Germline loops: CDR1 LNHDA, CDR2 SQIVND (reference sequence). The CDR3 totals 15 residues. The method was immunoSEQ multiplex PCR; TCRdb's version includes in-frame clones alone and lacks a portion of them. The sample records 100,000 to 120,000 clones, 88% being singletons. The genes are TRBV19 and TRBJ2-7; TRBD1 matches at 8 bases. The sequences come from peripheral blood, collected on day 0 of AZD1222 vaccination. This TCR came from an adult in good health. CDR3 sequence reads: CASSTGQGLGYEQYF. CDR3 nucleotides: TGTGCCAGTAGTACAGGACAGGGACTCGGCTACGAGCAGTACTTC.